Below, 18 T cell receptor beta chains from the same sample are listed, as sequenced in a study of cytomegalovirus exposure and HLA in healthy donors. Researchers ran the PCR with 60 Vbeta and 13 Jbeta primers. Assay used: immunoSEQ multiplex PCR; TCRdb lists only in-frame clones, some missing. The data show approximately 120,000 clones, 70% to 80% seen once. The sample comprised PBMCs. The receptors were sampled from a man aged 45-60 years in good health and CMV-seronegative.

The CDR3 loop is CASSETGTGSAPLHF. For the CDR3, the DNA is TGTGCCAGCAGCGAGACCGGGACAGGGTCAGCACCCCTCCACTTT. The chain joins TRBV28 to TRBJ1-6; 9 positions agree with TRBD1. From germline, CDR1 is MDHEN and CDR2 SYDVKM. This CDR3 is 15 amino acids long. The V segment lost 6 bases and the J segment 11 bases; nucleotides outside the gene matches: 11.

V gene TRBV29-1 combines with J gene TRBJ1-4, with 7 bases lining up with TRBD1. The ends lost 4 bases at V and 5 bases at J; junction bases unmatched: 10. CDR1 is SQVTM, CDR2 ANQGSEA, per germline. This CDR3 comprises 15 residues. CDR3 in DNA: TGCAGCGTTGGGACAGGCACACCGGGAAATGAAAAACTGTTTTTT. Its translation is CSVGTGTPGNEKLFF.

The chain carries TRBV5-4 and TRBJ2-1, with TRBD1 identical over 9 bases. There are 15 residues in the CDR3. Germline V CDR1 and CDR2: SGHNT, YYREEE (reference sequence). V lost 0 bases, J lost 6 bases, and 4 bases stayed unmatched. The CDR3 reads CASSLAGTGPNEQFF. The CDR3 coding sequence is TGTGCCAGCAGCTTGGCCGGGACAGGGCCCAATGAGCAGTTCTTC.

The J gene is TRBJ1-1, the V gene TRBV7-9, with unresolved D. The germline gives CDR1 SEHNR, CDR2 FQNEAQ (reference sequence). The CDR3 is made up of 16 amino acids. V lost 2 bases to trimming and J lost 1 base, with 14 bases between them. Written as DNA, the CDR3 is TGTGCCAGCAGCTTATACGGCCTCCGCGGGAACACTGAAGCTTTCTTT. Translated: CASSLYGLRGNTEAFF.

This chain links TRBV6-1 with TRBJ1-2; the D is unclear. The length of the CDR3 is 15 residues. Germline CDR1 MNHNS, CDR2 SASEGT. V was shortened by 8 bases and J by 5 bases, with 21 bases between the two germline ends. CDR3 in DNA: TGTGCCAGCCGGGAGATGCCTGAAAGTAGGTATGGCTACACCTTC. This encodes CASREMPESRYGYTF.

The V and J genes are TRBV6-4 and TRBJ2-2, with TRBD2 as a possible D gene (7 bases). V was cut by 5 bases and J by 4 bases, with 14 bases left in between. This CDR3 region has 15 residues. Germline lookup yields CDR1 MRHNA and CDR2 SNTAGT. This chain's CDR3 is CASSPAGAGTGELFF. The DNA for the CDR3 is TGTGCCAGCAGTCCCGCGGGGGCGGGCACCGGGGAGCTGTTTTTT.

The gene calls are TRBV5-5 and TRBJ2-7, with D perhaps matching TRBD1 (6 bases). Between the trimmed V and J ends, which lost 1 base and 2 bases, there was a span of 7 bases. The CDR3 runs 13 residues. Germline V gene data show CDR1 as SGHKS and CDR2 as YYEKEE (reference sequence). CDR3 nucleotide sequence: TGTGCCAGCAGCTTGACAGGGACCTACGAGCAGTACTTC. Translation gives CASSLTGTYEQYF. Full variable domain (remainder filled in from reference TRBV5-5 and TRBJ2-7): DAGVTQSPTHLIKTRGQQVTLRCSPISGHKSVSWYQQVLGQGPQFIFQYYEKEERGRGNFPDRFSARQFPNYSSELNVNALLLGDSALYLCASSLTGTYEQYFGPGTRLTVT.

This chain joins TRBV19 and TRBJ1-5, with D possibly TRBD1 on 5 matching bases. Per germline, CDR1 LNHDA and CDR2 SQIVND (reference sequence). CDR3 length: 15 residues. V lost 1 base, J lost 4 bases, and 11 bases lay in between. This chain's CDR3 is CASSIARVGNQPQHF. CDR3 sequence (DNA): TGTGCCAGTAGTATAGCCAGGGTTGGGAATCAGCCCCAGCATTTT.

This rearrangement joins TRBV28 to TRBJ1-2; D unresolved. Germline CDR1 and CDR2: MDHEN and SYDVKM. V shed 2 bases and J shed 4 bases, with 8 bases lying between them. The length of the CDR3 is 13 residues. The CDR3 spells CASSLLNSYGYTF. In DNA, the CDR3 is TGTGCCAGCAGTTTACTGAATAGCTATGGCTACACCTTC.

There are a few counts of this clone. This chain joins TRBV6-1 and TRBJ1-2; D may be TRBD1 (5 bases). The V gene's germline CDR1 is MNHNS and CDR2 SASEGT. This CDR3 has 14 residues. Trimming removed 8 bases from V and 4 bases from J, with 17 bases in between. The CDR3 bases are TGTGCCAGCGCGGGGGGGAGTCCGATCTATGGCTACACCTTC. It encodes CASAGGSPIYGYTF.

The chain employs TRBV7-6 and TRBJ1-3, with D unresolved. The germline V gene encodes CDR1 SGHVS and CDR2 FNYEAQ. The length of the CDR3 is 17 residues. V dropped 1 base and J dropped 4 bases, with 17 bases sitting between them. The CDR3 is CASSLEVGRDSGNTIYF. CDR3 bases: TGTGCCAGCAGCTTAGAGGTCGGACGGGATTCGGGAAACACCATATATTTT. Variable domain in full (rest from reference TRBV7-6 and TRBJ1-3): GAGVSQSPRYKVTKRGQDVALRCDPISGHVSLYWYRQALGQGPEFLTYFNYEAQQDKSGLPNDRFSAERPEGSISTLTIQRTEQRDSAMYRCASSLEVGRDSGNTIYFGEGSWLTVV.

The J gene is TRBJ2-7, the V gene TRBV2; 9 bases line up with TRBD1. Germline CDR1 reads SNHLY; CDR2 reads FYNNEI. V was pared by 6 bases and J by 1 base, with 13 bases of the junction left unmatched. This CDR3 comprises 17 residues. The CDR3 protein is CASRTGGPVIRSYEQYF. In nucleotides, the CDR3 is TGTGCCAGCAGAACAGGGGGCCCAGTTATTCGGTCCTACGAGCAGTACTTC. Variable domain in full (rest from reference TRBV2 and TRBJ2-7): EPEVTQTPSHQVTQMGQEVILRCVPISNHLYFYWYRQILGQKVEFLVSFYNNEISEKSEIFDDQFSVERPDGSNFTLKIRSTKLEDSAMYFCASRTGGPVIRSYEQYFGPGTRLTVT.

The V gene is TRBV21-1, the J gene TRBJ1-6. TRBV21-1 has pseudogene status. CDR3 length equals 18 residues. CDR3 DNA: TGTGCCAGCAGCAAAGCCCCCCCGGGTAGCTCCTATAATTCACCCCTCCACTTT. This gives the protein CASSKAPPGSSYNSPLHF.

V usage is TRBV4-1 and J usage is TRBJ2-5; TRBD1 aligns across 7 bases. The CDR3 has 17 residues. Germline V gene data show CDR1 as MGHRA and CDR2 as YSYEKL. V shed 0 bases and J 4 bases; nucleotides not matched to a gene: 11. CDR3 amino acids: CASSQDLGQGVGETQYF. Here the CDR3 DNA reads TGCGCCAGCAGCCAAGATCTCGGGCAGGGGGTGGGAGAGACCCAGTACTTC.

The CDR3 nucleotides read TGTGCCAGCAGCCTAAGGGGGGTGACAGGGAGTGAGACCCAGTACTTC. Its translation is CASSLRGVTGSETQYF. The genes are TRBV5-4 and TRBJ2-5, with a weak D call TRBD1 (7 bases). Germline V lookup: CDR1 SGHNT, CDR2 YYREEE (reference sequence). CDR3 length: 16 amino acids. V was pared by 4 bases and J by 5 bases, with 21 bases between.

The gene calls are TRBV30 and TRBJ2-3; the match to TRBD1 covers 7 bases. J was trimmed by 4 bases and V by 0 bases; bases with no gene match: 10. Germline V gene data show CDR1 as GTSNPN and CDR2 as SVGIG (reference sequence). The CDR3 is 16 residues long. The CDR3 bases are TGTGCCTGGAGTGTACCGGACAGTCAGGGGGCAGATACGCAGTATTTT. Its translation is CAWSVPDSQGADTQYF.

The chain employs TRBV19 and TRBJ1-1; tentatively, D is TRBD1 (6 bases). CDR1 LNHDA and CDR2 SQIVND come from the germline V gene (reference sequence). V was clipped by 7 bases and J by 0 bases, with 12 bases between them. This CDR3 region has 14 residues. This CDR3 reads CASKEAGVNTEAFF. CDR3 bases: TGTGCCAGTAAAGAGGCAGGGGTGAACACTGAAGCTTTCTTT. Full variable domain (outside the CDR3, taken from reference TRBV19 and TRBJ1-1): DGGITQSPKYLFRKEGQNVTLSCEQNLNHDAMYWYRQDPGQGLRLIYYSQIVNDFQKGDIAEGYSVSREKKESFPLTVTSAQKNPTAFYLCASKEAGVNTEAFFGQGTRLTVV.

The chain employs TRBV28 and TRBJ2-3, with 10 bases that match TRBD1. CDR3 size: 14 residues. The ends lost 6 bases at V and 5 bases at J; junction bases unmatched: 5. Germline loops: CDR1 MDHEN, CDR2 SYDVKM. Here the CDR3 reads CASRSTGGEDTQYF. CDR3 sequence (DNA): TGTGCCAGCAGGTCGACAGGGGGCGAAGATACGCAGTATTTT.